This passage covers 19 T cell receptor beta chains from one sample sequenced in a study of post-analysis software for immune sequencing data. The antigens of these receptors remain unknown. Included in the TCR beta cDNA libraries were unique molecular identifiers. Each CDR3 protein gets one entry after TCRdb re-called the PCR reads with MiXCR. The data hold roughly 200,000 distinct CDR3 sequences, with 29% observed a single time. Overall study findings and caveats: Controls showed lower frequencies than patients for five or six TRBV segments, and TRBV5-6, TRBV5-1 and TRBV20-1 were among these.

The specimen was blood. The receptor source for this set is a girl aged 2-17 years with multiple sclerosis.

A few counts support this clonotype. The genes are TRBV5-1 and TRBJ1-2; TRBD1 matches at 11 bases. The CDR3 is made up of 15 amino acids. J was trimmed by 8 bases and V by 1 base; bases with no gene match: 7. Germline CDR1 reads SGHRS; CDR2 reads YFSETQ. CDR3 nucleotides: TGCGCCAGCAGCTTGAGGACAGGGGGCGCGGAGGGCTACACCTTC. It yields the protein CASSLRTGGAEGYTF. The entire variable domain, with the rest obtained from reference TRBV5-1 and TRBJ1-2, is as follows: KAGVTQTPRYLIKTRGQQVTLSCSPISGHRSVSWYQQTPGQGLQFLFEYFSETQRNKGNFPGRFSGRQFSNSRSEMNVSTLELGDSALYLCASSLRTGGAEGYTFGSGTRLTVV.

There are many counts of this clonotype. The chain carries TRBV29-1 and TRBJ2-3; weak D call: TRBD2 (5 bases). In germline, CDR1 is SQVTM, CDR2 ANQGSEA. The CDR3 is 14 residues long. V was clipped by 3 bases and J by 0 bases, with 10 bases between them. The CDR3 is CSVDNGVSTDTQYF. The CDR3 region has the DNA TGCAGCGTTGATAACGGGGTCAGCACAGATACGCAGTATTTT.

The J gene is TRBJ2-3, the V gene TRBV11-2; 15 positions agree with TRBD2. J gave up 4 bases and V 4 bases, and 6 bases lay outside the gene matches. Germline CDR1 and CDR2: SGHAT and FQNNGV. CDR3 length: 17 amino acids. This chain's CDR3 is CASSSGLAGGRPDTQYF. In DNA, the CDR3 is TGTGCCAGCAGCTCGGGACTAGCGGGAGGTCGTCCAGATACGCAGTATTTT.

V is TRBV28 and J is TRBJ1-4; D is undetermined. The CDR3 length is 17 residues. The V gene's germline CDR1 is MDHEN and CDR2 SYDVKM. V lost 2 bases and J 4 bases, leaving 17 bases between the germline ends. CDR3 in amino acids: CASSLLGYEQINEKLFF. CDR3 DNA sequence: TGTGCCAGCAGTTTACTTGGGTATGAGCAGATTAATGAAAAACTGTTTTTT.

About this clonotype itself: This could be a read error, since a much larger clone is one nucleotide away. The chain has TRBV29-1 and TRBJ2-3; 7 nucleotides match TRBD1. The germline gives CDR1 SQVTM, CDR2 ANQGSEA. The CDR3 loop spans 13 amino acids. The CDR3 region is CNTRQGTTDTQYF. CDR3 in DNA: TGCAACACCCGACAGGGAACTACAGATACGCAGTATTTT.

This chain links TRBV6-2 or TRBV6-3 with TRBJ2-7; tentatively, D is TRBD1 (5 bases). V was shortened by 6 bases and J by 1 base, with 13 bases between the two germline ends. CDR3 size: 14 residues. From germline, CDR1 is MNHEY and CDR2 SVGEGT. The CDR3 here is CASSREFRSYEQYF. The CDR3 region has the DNA TGTGCCAGCAGCAGGGAATTTAGGTCCTACGAGCAGTACTTC.

In this sample, this clonotype turned up many times. The chain joins TRBV4-1 to TRBJ1-2; TRBD1 aligns across 7 bases. CDR1 is MGHRA and CDR2 is YSYEKL in the germline V gene. Trimming took 4 bases from V and 0 from J; bases not matched to a gene: 8. The CDR3 runs 16 residues. CDR3 sequence reads: CASSRTGENANYGYTF. The CDR3 DNA follows: TGCGCCAGCAGCCGGACAGGCGAAAACGCTAACTATGGCTACACCTTC.

This clonotype has just one count. The V and J genes are TRBV10-3 and TRBJ2-6; D is possibly TRBD2 (5 bases). Germline-derived CDR1 and CDR2 are ENHRY and SYGVKD. CDR3 size: 16 residues. Between the trimmed V and J ends, which lost 8 bases and 0 bases, there was a span of 14 bases. Written as DNA, the CDR3 is TGTGCCATCGTCGGCCCTGGGAGCTCTGGGGCCAACGTCCTGACTTTC. Its translation is CAIVGPGSSGANVLTF.

For this clonotype: This may be a read error: a much more frequent sequence differs by one nucleotide. CDR3 bases: TGTACCAGCAGTCCCGGACAGGGGCGGCAGTACTTC. This codes for CTSSPGQGRQYF. This chain connects TRBV28 to TRBJ2-1, with TRBD1 matching 9 bases. The J call may be in error: the DNA end matches TRBJ2-7 better. The CDR3 extends over 12 amino acids. CDR1 MDHEN and CDR2 SYDVKM come from the germline V gene.

Many counts were recorded for this clonotype. This sequence joins TRBV18 and TRBJ2-3; D gene uncertain. Trimming removed 4 bases at V and 3 bases at J, with 11 bases between. Germline lookup yields CDR1 KGHSH and CDR2 LQKENI. CDR3 length equals 14 residues. The CDR3 nucleotides are TGTGCCAGCTCACGCGCCCCCCAGACAGATACGCAGTATTTT. Translation gives CASSRAPQTDTQYF.

In regard to this clonotype: A clone one base away is much larger, so this may be a read error. The V call is TRBV27, the J call TRBJ2-3; D remains unclear. The CDR3 has 15 residues. V was clipped by 2 bases and J by 4 bases, with 13 bases between them. Looked up from germline, CDR1 is MNHEY and CDR2 is SMNVEV (reference sequence). Written as DNA, the CDR3 is TGTGCCAGCAGTTTACATCGCCACACTGCAGATACGCAGTATTTT. Amino acids: CASSLHRHTADTQYF.

This sequence joins TRBV12-3 or TRBV12-4 and TRBJ1-1; D gene unclear. The CDR3 contains 16 residues. Trimming removed 6 bases from V and 0 bases from J, with 17 bases in between. In DNA form, the CDR3 reads TGTGCCAGCAGCCAACCGGGTCAGACGGTGAACACTGAAGCTTTCTTT. Its protein product is CASSQPGQTVNTEAFF.

The table lists this clonotype with many counts. The chain couples TRBV12-5 to TRBJ1-2; possible D gene TRBD1, 5 bases. Trimming left V 6 bases short and J 0 bases short, with 17 bases between. CDR1 and CDR2 (germline): LGHNT, FRNRAP. The CDR3 runs 16 residues. The DNA of the CDR3 is TGTGCTAGTGGGTGGGGACCGGGCTCAGCTAACTATGGCTACACCTTC. It yields the protein CASGWGPGSANYGYTF.

The chain is built from TRBV27 and TRBJ2-1; 9 bases fit TRBD1. The length of the CDR3 is 17 residues. Germline V lookup: CDR1 MNHEY, CDR2 SMNVEV (reference sequence). The ends lost 2 bases at V and 7 bases at J; junction bases unmatched: 12. The CDR3 DNA follows: TGTGCCAGCAGTTTACTCTCGTGGGACAGGGCAATGAATGAGCAGTTCTTC. This codes for CASSLLSWDRAMNEQFF.

In this sample, this clonotype turned up many times. V and J are TRBV5-6 and TRBJ2-7, with D perhaps matching TRBD1 or TRBD2 (5 bases each). The CDR3 is 14 residues long. The V end lost 4 bases, the J end lost 0 bases, and 11 bases lay between the germline ends. Germline CDR1 SGHDT, CDR2 YYEEEE. Here the CDR3 reads CASSPGPLSYEQYF. CDR3 bases: TGTGCCAGCAGCCCGGGACCCCTCTCCTACGAGCAGTACTTC.

This clonotype was recorded a few times. CDR3 in amino acids: CASAGPGADTEAFF. The CDR3 region has the DNA TGTGCCAGCGCAGGTCCTGGCGCCGACACTGAAGCTTTCTTT. The V call is TRBV6-1, the J call TRBJ1-1, with D hard to call. The CDR3 covers 14 residues. Germline V gene lookup returns CDR1 MNHNS and CDR2 SASEGT. V was shortened by 8 bases and J by 3 bases, with 16 bases between the two germline ends.

CDR3 amino acids: CASSLAYQETQYF. DNA of the CDR3: TGCGCCAGCAGCTTGGCATACCAAGAGACCCAGTACTTC. J is TRBJ2-5 and V is TRBV5-1; D unclear. Trimming left V 0 bases short and J 0 bases short, with 3 bases between. This CDR3 contains 13 residues. Germline V gene data show CDR1 as SGHRS and CDR2 as YFSETQ.

This clonotype was recorded many times. The chain combines TRBV4-1 with TRBJ1-5; D is undetermined. This CDR3 region has 15 residues. Germline CDR1 is MGHRA and CDR2 is YSYEKL. Trimming left V 0 bases short and J 2 bases short, with 8 bases between. As DNA, the CDR3 is TGCGCCAGCAGCCAAGATTCCGGGGGCAATCAGCCCCAGCATTTT. Translation: CASSQDSGGNQPQHF.

There are many counts of this clonotype. As DNA, the CDR3 is TGTGCCAGCCAATCCAGGAGACGCGAGCAGTACTTC. Translating gives CASQSRRREQYF. This chain connects TRBV6-2 or TRBV6-3 to TRBJ2-5; D call uncertain. The DNA matches TRBJ2-7 better at its end, which makes the J call doubtful. The CDR3 has 12 amino acids. Germline lookup yields CDR1 MNHEY and CDR2 SVGEGT.